Listed below are T cell receptor beta chains from one sample, sequenced in a study of OX40 agonist ivuxolimab in advanced cancers. Clones were sequenced by immunoSEQ multiplex PCR, and TCRdb holds only the in-frame ones, with some missing. The data show about 150,000 clones, with 85% to 95% seen just once and approximately 0.99% held by the top ten. Sequenced here: CD4+ or CD8+ T cells sorted from blood, sampled in a trial of the OX40 agonist ivuxolimab. These receptors were taken from an adult with an advanced solid tumor such as melanoma, head and neck, liver or kidney cancer. Both conserved end residues are part of each CDR3. Size is stated for part of the rows, as once, few or many counts, or as a class when the clone is expanded.

V	J	size	CDR3
TRBV10-3	TRBJ1-5	-	CAISEWLGGHQPQHF
TRBV15	TRBJ1-5	few	CATSRDITGGNSNQPQHF
TRBV7-2	TRBJ1-4	-	CASSLRSTTNEKLFF
TRBV9	TRBJ2-3	-	CASSPDGAGGTDTQYF
TRBV9	TRBJ2-5	-	CASSVGGGLGGQETQYF
TRBV27	TRBJ2-5	-	CASSLWGTGGGETQYF
TRBV11-3	TRBJ2-1	-	CASSLTGQGVTEQFF
TRBV4-3	TRBJ1-2	-	CASSHTGWLTGGDYGYTF
TRBV5-4	TRBJ2-7	-	CASSPGLAGIYEQYF
TRBV27	TRBJ2-7	-	CASSFREGDEQYF
TRBV10-3	TRBJ2-3	-	CAISGKSGTADTQYF
TRBV18	TRBJ1-2	-	CASSRITGTDNYGYTF
TRBV6-5	TRBJ2-7	-	CASSYRYEQYF
TRBV10-3	TRBJ1-4	-	CAIRGQGDEKLFF
TRBV18	TRBJ2-7	-	CASSPPGQKPNYEQYF
TRBV5-1	TRBJ2-1	once	CASSSRASSYNEQFF
TRBV4-3	TRBJ2-2	-	CASSQGFTGGNTGELFF
TRBV4-3	TRBJ2-3	-	CASSQDATLFTDTQYF
TRBV10-3	TRBJ2-7	-	CAIRGQGGRGPYEQYF
TRBV5-6	TRBJ1-4	-	CASSLGVTGTSKIF
TRBV14	TRBJ1-2	once	CASSRRGGDYGYTF
TRBV19	TRBJ1-1	-	CASRRVQGVYEAFF
TRBV7-8	TRBJ2-5	-	CASSARTGTAKETQYF
TRBV13	TRBJ2-1	-	CASSSNPPLLGSNNEQFF
TRBV6-1	TRBJ1-2	-	CASSADYYGYTF
TRBV7-2	TRBJ1-2	once	CASSLEGQTGSHYGYTF
TRBV18	TRBJ2-7	-	CASSSLAGAFDYEQYF
TRBV5-4	TRBJ1-2	-	CASSSQGYGYTF
TRBV25-1	TRBJ1-2	-	CASSEYEGNYGYTF
TRBV9	TRBJ1-3	-	CASSVEVRGHGNTIYF
TRBV28	TRBJ1-4	-	CASSWGRMAIKNEKLFF
TRBV25-1	TRBJ2-5	-	CASSPKGTGASETQYF
TRBV29-1	TRBJ1-1	-	CSVDDGGEAFF
TRBV19	TRBJ2-4	-	CASSIPRTGSSKNIQYF
TRBV28	TRBJ2-7	once	CASNLVGEQYF
TRBV18	TRBJ1-5	-	CASSPQGASQPQHF
TRBV10-3	TRBJ2-2	-	CAIRESGTGNTGELFF
TRBV7-2	TRBJ1-6	-	CASSPRQGSSPLHF
TRBV19	TRBJ2-1	-	CASMGGPVENEQFF
TRBV6-5	TRBJ2-3	-	CASSYSGDGTDTQYF
TRBV4-3	TRBJ1-2	-	CASSQEHNYGYTF
TRBV11-2	TRBJ1-2	-	CASSSPPRNYGYTF
TRBV4-2	TRBJ2-7	-	CASSQTPGPRPPYEQYF
TRBV9	TRBJ2-1	once	CASSGGLVDEQFF
TRBV19	TRBJ2-4	-	CASSMGTTGIKNIQYF
TRBV15	TRBJ1-2	-	CAASRGRDRGLYGYTF
TRBV29-1	TRBJ2-2	-	CSASTGANTGELFF
TRBV19	TRBJ2-2	-	CATQLSPFTGELFF
TRBV12-2	TRBJ1-2	-	CASRLAMGRLFYGYTF
TRBV5-1	TRBJ1-6	-	CASSLGRYNSPLHF
TRBV19	TRBJ1-6	-	CASNIIGQGNSPLHF
TRBV4-3	TRBJ1-3	-	CASSQGKTGGGDTIYF
TRBV5-5	TRBJ2-2	-	CASSLTTTGELFF
TRBV6-1	TRBJ1-2	-	CASSERFQAF
TRBV11-2	TRBJ1-1	-	CASSLEGRGTEAFF
TRBV5-1	TRBJ1-4	-	CASRRISATNEKLFF
TRBV5-6	TRBJ2-4	-	CASSPQSPKNIQYF
TRBV5-4	TRBJ1-3	once	CASSQDRPHSGNTIYF
TRBV18	TRBJ2-5	-	CASSTEETQYF
TRBV19	-	-	CASSMRRAGGFYEQYF